A selection of T cell receptor beta chains follows, all from one sample in a study of blood T cell repertoires in COVID-19. This table comes from immunoSEQ multiplex PCR, and its TCRdb copy is limited to in-frame clones, with some not included. The table records about 140,000 clones, 75% to 85% of them present only once. Sequencing was carried out using peripheral blood. The receptors were sampled from a woman aged 80 or over with acute or convalescent COVID-19. CDR3s include the opening cysteine and the closing phenylalanine or tryptophan. The D gene is left open where the match is weak.

V gene	D gene	J gene	CDR3 DNA	CDR3 protein
TRBV27	.	TRBJ2-5	TGTGCCAGCAGTTTATGGGCCGAGAAGTACCAAGAGACCCAGTACTTC	CASSLWAEKYQETQYF
TRBV3-1/TRBV3-2	.	TRBJ1-2	TGTGCCAGCAGCCACCTGGGGGCGCATGGCTACACCTTC	CASSHLGAHGYTF
TRBV10-3	TRBD2	TRBJ2-3	TGTGCCATCAGTGAAAGAATAGCGGGGGGGATCGCAGATACGCAGTATTTT	CAISERIAGGIADTQYF
TRBV28	TRBD1	TRBJ1-1	TGTGCCAGCAGTTTATTTCGGACAGGGAAGGCGAACACTGAAGCTTTCTTT	CASSLFRTGKANTEAFF
TRBV2	TRBD2	TRBJ2-3	TGTGCCAGCATTTTCCGGGGGAGCGAGCGGGGGGCCAGCACAGATACGCAGTATTTT	CASIFRGSERGASTDTQYF
TRBV14	.	TRBJ2-7	TGTGCCAGCAGCCAAGCGTACGAGCAGTACTTC	CASSQAYEQYF
TRBV5-1	TRBD1	TRBJ1-1	TGCGCCAGCAGCTTGGTGGCAGGGGGCGCCGACACTGAAGCTTTCTTT	CASSLVAGGADTEAFF
TRBV5-1	.	TRBJ2-1	TGCGCCAGCAGCAGAGTAACCGCGGCCTACAATGAGCAGTTCTTC	CASSRVTAAYNEQFF
TRBV5-6	TRBD1	TRBJ1-2	TGTGCCAGCAGCCCCCTAAGGACGGGACAGTATGGCTACACCTTC	CASSPLRTGQYGYTF
TRBV6-1	TRBD1	TRBJ1-4	TGTGCCAGCAGGGAAACCGACAGGGCAACTAATGAAAAACTGTTTTTT	CASRETDRATNEKLFF
TRBV6-5	TRBD1	TRBJ1-1	TGTGCCAGCAGGCCCGGGACAGGCGTCTACGCTGAAGCTTTCTTT	CASRPGTGVYAEAFF
TRBV24-1	TRBD1	TRBJ1-5	TGTGCCACCAGTGACACAGGGGGTCAGCCCCAGCATTTT	CATSDTGGQPQHF